Presented here are 8 T cell receptor beta chains from one specimen sequenced in a study of patients and donors after allogeneic stem cell transplantation. A single record per CDR3 protein comes from TCRdb applying MiXCR to the RT-PCR reads. The sample has a few hundred thousand distinct CDR3 sequences, roughly two fifths seen once; the top ten hold roughly 10%. The specimen was blood, either unsorted or a sorted T cell fraction (not recorded which). These receptors came from a human donor who was either an allogeneic HSCT recipient or a stem cell or donor lymphocyte infusion donor (not recorded which). It is not recorded whose cells these are; they may come from a transplant donor.

The chain is built from TRBV4-1 and TRBJ1-4; D remains ambiguous. This CDR3 has 12 residues. Germline V gives CDR1 MGHRA, CDR2 YSYEKL. Trimming left V 0 bases short and J 14 bases short, with 10 bases between. The CDR3 sequence is CASSQDRLHLFF. The CDR3 bases are TGCGCCAGCAGCCAAGACAGACTTCATCTGTTTTTT.

The CDR3 nucleotides are TGTGCCAGCAGCTGGGTGACAGGGGAAGGCTACACCTTC. The encoded protein is CASSWVTGEGYTF. The rearrangement joins TRBV7-9 to TRBJ1-2; 8 nucleotides match TRBD1. Looked up from germline, CDR1 is SEHNR and CDR2 is FQNEAQ (reference sequence). With 4 bases clipped from V and 8 bases from J, the junction kept 6 bases outside the gene matches. The CDR3 is 13 residues long.

This clonotype was seen a few times. For the CDR3, the DNA is TGTGCCAGCAGGGTTACGGGGTCATATGGCTACACCTTC. Translating gives CASRVTGSYGYTF. The rearrangement links TRBV12-3 or TRBV12-4 to TRBJ1-2; D unclear. With 6 bases removed from V and 5 bases from J, the gap between germline ends came to 13 bases. The CDR3 totals 13 residues.

The V gene is TRBV6-2 or TRBV6-3, the J gene TRBJ1-5; a weak D match, TRBD1 (6 bases). Germline-derived CDR1 and CDR2 are MNHEY and SVGEGT. V lost 2 bases and J 4 bases, leaving 18 bases between the germline ends. CDR3 size: 17 residues. The CDR3 protein is CASSYGGTGSLNQPQHF. The CDR3 nucleotides are TGTGCCAGCAGTTACGGGGGAACAGGGAGTCTGAATCAGCCCCAGCATTTT.

This chain links TRBV6-2 or TRBV6-3 with TRBJ1-1; a weak D match, TRBD1 (6 bases). The germline CDR1 and CDR2 sequences are MNHEY and SVGEGT. The CDR3 is 16 residues long. Trimming shortened V by 0 bases and J by 2 bases, and 13 bases separated the two germline ends. The CDR3 bases are TGTGCCAGCAGTTACTCGCCCCCCAGGGGAAACACTGAAGCTTTCTTT. Amino acid sequence: CASSYSPPRGNTEAFF.

This clonotype appeared a few times. This rearrangement joins TRBV7-9 to TRBJ1-2; 8 bases are a match to TRBD1. This CDR3 comprises 17 residues. The trim removed 4 bases at V and 4 bases at J, leaving 14 bases unmatched. Germline V lookup: CDR1 SEHNR, CDR2 FQNEAQ (reference sequence). The CDR3 DNA sequence: TGTGCCAGCAGCTCTTCCAATGAGCAGGGGGCGGGCTATGGCTACACCTTC. Protein sequence: CASSSSNEQGAGYGYTF. The entire variable domain, with the rest obtained from reference TRBV7-9 and TRBJ1-2, is as follows: DTGVSQNPRHKITKRGQNVTFRCDPISEHNRLYWYRQTLGQGPEFLTYFQNEAQLEKSRLLSDRFSAERPKGSFSTLEIQRTEQGDSAMYLCASSSSNEQGAGYGYTFGSGTRLTVV.

The V gene is TRBV4-3, the J gene TRBJ1-6; no definite D call. The V gene's germline CDR1 is LGHNA and CDR2 YSLEER. Deletions cut 0 bases from V and 10 bases from J, with 10 bases between. The CDR3 sequence is 14 residues long. The CDR3 nucleotides are TGCGCCAGCAGCCAAGATGTCGGCCGATCACCCCTCCACTTT. Translated, it gives CASSQDVGRSPLHF.

J is TRBJ1-2 and V is TRBV6-6; 11 nucleotides align to TRBD1. The CDR3 is 14 residues long. Germline V gene lookup returns CDR1 MNHNY and CDR2 SVGAGI (reference sequence). J gave up 8 bases and V 6 bases, and 8 bases lay outside the gene matches. For the CDR3, the DNA is TGTGCCAGCAGCTACAGGACAGGGGGCGGCGGCTACACCTTC. It is translated as CASSYRTGGGGYTF.